Given below is one T cell receptor (beta chain) in context. Its cognate antigen is unknown. TCRdb's copy holds only in-frame clones and misses some; the assay was immunoSEQ multiplex PCR. The profile shows about 120,000 clones, 70% to 90% of them singletons. The ends lost 3 bases at V and 4 bases at J; junction bases unmatched: 10. CDR1 and CDR2 from the germline V gene are SGHDT and YYEEEE. CDR3 length equals 17 residues. This entry is derived from a study of cytotoxic CD8 clonotypes in ibrutinib-treated CLL. Study at large: The study recorded mean values of approximately 260,000 productive templates and 90,000 to 100,000 productive rearrangements per sample. General study points: Clonality was higher at baseline than in age-matched healthy donors and tracked circulating CD8+ T-cell counts.

The V call is TRBV5-6, the J call TRBJ2-1; 10 positions agree with TRBD1. The TCR sequence derives from a human donor with chronic lymphocytic leukemia. This specimen was PBMCs, taken after 24 months of ibrutinib treatment. CDR3 protein: CASSSETGGAEYNEQFF. The CDR3 region has the DNA TGTGCCAGCAGCTCAGAGACAGGGGGCGCAGAATACAATGAGCAGTTCTTC.